This is a list of T cell receptor beta chains from one sample in a study of neoadjuvant nivolumab and ipilimumab in lung cancer. Method: immunoSEQ multiplex PCR; TCRdb's copy keeps in-frame clones and lacks some. Found here are 7,000 to 9,000 clones, more than 80% of them singletons; the top ten hold roughly 6.6%. Specimen: tumor tissue, collected after neoadjuvant nivolumab, alone or with ipilimumab, at or shortly before surgery. Every receptor here comes from an adult with non-small cell lung cancer. Each CDR3 is given with its conserved first and last residue. Fields, in order: J gene, D gene, clone size, V gene, CDR3 protein, CDR3 DNA. The D gene is left open where the match is weak. Not all rows give a size; the values are once, few, many and, for expanded clones, a class.

>TRBJ2-3|NA|NA|TRBV29-1
CSVRPADTQYF
TGCAGCGTGCGTCCGGCGGATACGCAGTATTTT
>TRBJ2-3|TRBD2|NA|TRBV7-2
CASSSQTSGFDTQYF
TGTGCCAGCAGCTCACAGACTAGCGGGTTTGATACGCAGTATTTT
>TRBJ2-1|NA|NA|TRBV28
CASSFASTGLWDNEQFF
TGTGCCAGCAGTTTTGCGTCCACGGGTCTTTGGGACAATGAGCAGTTCTTC
>TRBJ2-7|TRBD2|NA|TRBV2
CASSVRSGGAGEQYF
TGTGCCAGCAGTGTGCGTAGCGGGGGGGCCGGTGAGCAGTACTTC
>TRBJ1-2|NA|NA|TRBV19
CASSRQNYGYTF
TGTGCCAGCTCTAGGCAAAACTATGGCTACACCTTC
>TRBJ2-7|TRBD2|NA|TRBV5-1
CASSLVGGGAFYEQYF
TGCGCCAGCAGCTTGGTGGGCGGGGGGGCCTTCTACGAGCAGTACTTC
>TRBJ2-3|NA|NA|TRBV18
CASSRLSTDTQYF
TGTGCCAGCTCAAGACTTTCCACAGATACGCAGTATTTT
>TRBJ1-2|NA|NA|TRBV2
CASSEGRFLRSRYTF
TGTGCCAGCAGTGAAGGTCGGTTCCTCCGTAGCCGCTACACCTTC
>TRBJ1-4|NA|NA|TRBV5-1
CASSLGIGRKIEKLFF
TGCGCCAGCAGCTTGGGTATCGGCAGGAAGATTGAAAAACTGTTTTTT
>TRBJ2-5|NA|NA|TRBV18
CASSPRQQETQYF
TGTGCCAGCTCACCTCGACAGCAAGAGACCCAGTACTTC
>TRBJ1-3|NA|NA|TRBV30
CAWRNPTGLANTIYF
TGTGCCTGGAGGAACCCGACGGGGTTAGCAAACACCATATATTTT
>TRBJ1-1|NA|NA|TRBV9
CASSVEAFF
TGTGCCAGCAGCGTAGAGGCTTTCTTT
>TRBJ1-1|NA|NA|TRBV15
CATSIPGREAFF
TGTGCCACCAGCATACCCGGGAGGGAAGCTTTCTTT
>TRBJ2-3|NA|NA|TRBV30
CAWNKQYGNTDTQYF
TGTGCCTGGAACAAACAGTATGGCAACACAGATACGCAGTATTTT
>TRBJ2-3|TRBD1|NA|TRBV7-4
CASRDRTFTDTQYF
TGTGCCAGCAGGGACAGGACATTCACAGATACGCAGTATTTT
>TRBJ2-3|TRBD2|NA|TRBV5-1
CASSGGGPTSTDTQYF
TGCGCCAGCTCGGGCGGGGGGCCCACTAGCACAGATACGCAGTATTTT
>TRBJ2-7|NA|NA|TRBV11-2
CASSSRPYEQYF
TGTGCCAGCAGCTCCAGACCCTACGAGCAGTACTTC
>TRBJ2-3|TRBD2|few|TRBV12-5
CASGLGVAGGWDTQYF
TGTGCTAGTGGTTTGGGGGTAGCGGGGGGTTGGGATACGCAGTATTTT
>TRBJ2-7|NA|NA|TRBV5-5
CASSLAGWDEQYF
TGTGCCAGCAGCTTGGCAGGGTGGGACGAGCAGTACTTC
>TRBJ1-5|NA|NA|TRBV4-1
CASSQGWRDNQPQHF
TGCGCCAGCAGCCAAGGATGGAGAGACAATCAGCCCCAGCATTTT
>TRBJ1-5|TRBD1|NA|TRBV30
CAWSGQGAAQPQHF
TGTGCCTGGAGCGGACAGGGGGCGGCACAGCCCCAGCATTTT
>TRBJ2-1|NA|NA|TRBV6-5
CASSHRTYDHNEQFF
TGTGCCAGCAGCCACCGGACTTACGACCACAATGAGCAGTTCTTC
>TRBJ1-2|TRBD1|NA|TRBV7-2
CASSSTGGSNYGYTF
TGTGCCAGCAGCTCGACAGGGGGATCGAACTATGGCTACACCTTC
>TRBJ1-2|NA|NA|TRBV4-1
CASSQRNYGYTF
TGCGCCAGCAGCCAACGGAACTATGGCTACACCTTC
>TRBJ2-7|TRBD1|NA|TRBV5-1
CASSWDRLDEQYF
TGCGCCAGCAGCTGGGACAGACTCGACGAGCAGTACTTC
>TRBJ2-3|NA|once|TRBV7-2
CASSLQRDTQYF
TGTGCCAGCAGCTTACAGAGAGATACGCAGTATTTT
>TRBJ1-5|NA|few|TRBV6-6
CASRGQVNQPQHF
TGTGCCAGCAGGGGTCAAGTGAATCAGCCCCAGCATTTT
>TRBJ2-3|NA|NA|TRBV5-1
CASSLGPSRGAFSDTQYF
TGCGCCAGCAGCCTTGGGCCTTCTCGGGGGGCATTTTCCGATACGCAGTATTTT
>TRBJ1-6|NA|NA|TRBV30
CAWRQQALYNSPLHF
TGTGCCTGGAGACAACAGGCCCTCTATAATTCACCCCTCCACTTT
>TRBJ1-2|TRBD1|few|TRBV28
CASSSSGTGGDGYTF
TGTGCCAGCAGTTCCTCCGGGACAGGGGGCGATGGCTACACCTTC
>TRBJ2-5|NA|NA|TRBV11-2
CASSLQVGQETQYF
TGTGCCAGCAGCCTACAGGTTGGTCAAGAGACCCAGTACTTC
>TRBJ2-2|TRBD2|NA|TRBV7-2
CASSSRLAGGPGELFF
TGTGCCAGCAGCTCCCGACTAGCGGGAGGACCCGGGGAGCTGTTTTTT
>TRBJ2-1|NA|NA|TRBV5-5
CASTSGQGRVEQFF
TGTGCCAGCACCTCGGGTCAGGGGAGAGTTGAGCAGTTCTTC
>TRBJ2-1|NA|few|TRBV11-3
CASSSLSNEQFF
TGTGCCAGCAGCAGTCTTTCCAATGAGCAGTTCTTC
>TRBJ2-7|TRBD2|NA|TRBV13
CASSSLNGLAGNYEQYF
TGTGCCAGCAGCTCCTTAAACGGACTAGCGGGAAACTACGAGCAGTACTTC
>TRBJ1-1|NA|NA|TRBV19
CASSTLWGNTEAFF
TGTGCCAGTAGTACCCTGTGGGGGAACACTGAAGCTTTCTTT
>TRBJ1-6|NA|NA|TRBV5-6
CASSLGKTLHF
TGTGCCAGCAGCTTGGGTAAAACCCTCCACTTT
>TRBJ2-5|NA|NA|TRBV11-2
CATNNQGTQETQYF
TGTGCCACGAATAATCAGGGGACCCAAGAGACCCAGTACTTC